The following is a TCR beta chain sequence with its context. The record originates from a study of T-cell memory formation after mild COVID-19. The V gene's germline CDR1 is SEHNR and CDR2 FQNEAQ (reference sequence). The CDR3 contains 13 residues. The germline V and J ends were trimmed by 2 bases and 7 bases, with 11 bases remaining between them. TCRdb reanalysed the 5' RACE reads using MiXCR and keeps one entry per CDR3 protein. The table includes roughly 150,000 distinct CDR3 sequences, approximately 15% detected once. The TCR sequence derives from an adult woman who had mild COVID-19 (a few samples of this study predate the infection). Cell type and time point are not known. The source material was PBMCs or a T cell subset sorted from them (not recorded which). The chain carries TRBV7-9 and TRBJ1-2, with D possibly TRBD1 on 5 matching bases. CDR3 protein: CASSLSGYSGYTF. The DNA of the CDR3 is TGTGCCAGCAGCTTATCAGGGTATAGTGGCTACACCTTC.